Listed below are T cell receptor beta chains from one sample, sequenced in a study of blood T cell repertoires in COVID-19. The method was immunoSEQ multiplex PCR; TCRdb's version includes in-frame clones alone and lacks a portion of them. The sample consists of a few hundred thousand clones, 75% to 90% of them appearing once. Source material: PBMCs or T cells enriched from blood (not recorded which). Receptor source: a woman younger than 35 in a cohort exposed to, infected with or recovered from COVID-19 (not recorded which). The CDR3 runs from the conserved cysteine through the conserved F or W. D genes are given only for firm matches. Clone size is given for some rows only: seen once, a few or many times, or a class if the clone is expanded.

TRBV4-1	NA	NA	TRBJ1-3	CASSQEAGSGNTIYF	TGCGCCAGCAGCCAAGAGGCGGGCTCTGGAAACACCATATATTTT
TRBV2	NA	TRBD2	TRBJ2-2	CAGQTSGVTGELFF	TGTGCCGGTCAGACTAGCGGGGTCACCGGGGAGCTGTTTTTT
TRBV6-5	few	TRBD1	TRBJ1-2	CASIAGTGQGYTF	TGTGCCAGCATCGCCGGGACAGGGCAGGGCTACACCTTC
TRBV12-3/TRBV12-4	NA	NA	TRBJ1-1	CASIAGSNTEAFF	TGTGCCAGCATCGCCGGGTCGAACACTGAAGCTTTCTTT
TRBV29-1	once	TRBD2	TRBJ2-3	CSVEMGGRASTDTQYF	TGCAGCGTTGAAATGGGGGGGAGGGCTAGCACAGATACGCAGTATTTT
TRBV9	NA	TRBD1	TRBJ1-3	CASSAGQGAAGNTIYF	TGTGCCAGCAGCGCGGGACAGGGGGCGGCTGGAAACACCATATATTTT
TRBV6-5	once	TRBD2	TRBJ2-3	CASSSTGTSLQYF	TGTGCCAGCAGCTCAACCGGGACTAGCTTGCAGTATTTT
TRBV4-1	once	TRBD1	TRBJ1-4	CASSQFLGQNNEKLFF	TGCGCCAGCAGCCAATTTTTGGGACAGAATAATGAAAAACTGTTTTTT
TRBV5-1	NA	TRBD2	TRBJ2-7	CASSFSSGGTYEQYF	TGCGCCAGCAGCTTTTCTAGCGGGGGGACCTACGAGCAGTACTTC
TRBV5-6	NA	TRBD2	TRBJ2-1	CASSYNPGLAGGNEQFF	TGTGCCAGCAGCTACAACCCGGGACTAGCGGGGGGCAATGAGCAGTTCTTC
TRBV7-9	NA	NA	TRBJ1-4	CASSLGYRDATNEKLFF	TGTGCCAGCAGCTTAGGGTACAGGGATGCAACTAATGAAAAACTGTTTTTT
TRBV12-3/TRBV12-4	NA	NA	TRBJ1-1	CASGAPGNTEAFF	TGTGCCAGCGGGGCCCCGGGGAACACTGAAGCTTTCTTT
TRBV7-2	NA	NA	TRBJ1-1	CASSLGQNTEAFF	TGTGCCAGCAGCTTAGGGCAAAACACTGAAGCTTTCTTT
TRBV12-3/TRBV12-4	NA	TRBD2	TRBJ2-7	CASRTSGTYEQYF	TGTGCCAGCAGGACTAGCGGGACATACGAGCAGTACTTC
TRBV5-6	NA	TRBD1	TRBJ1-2	CASSQGENYGYTF	TGTGCCAGCAGCCAGGGGGAGAACTATGGCTACACCTTC
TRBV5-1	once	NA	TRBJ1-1	CASSPGTEAFF	TGCGCCAGCAGCCCCGGTACTGAAGCTTTCTTT
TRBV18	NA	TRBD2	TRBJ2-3	CASSPYSQTSGGADTQYF	TGTGCCAGCTCACCATATTCTCAGACTAGCGGGGGTGCGGATACGCAGTATTTT
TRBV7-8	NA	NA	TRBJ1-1	CASSPWRGNTEAFF	TGTGCCAGCAGCCCCTGGAGGGGGAACACTGAAGCTTTCTTT
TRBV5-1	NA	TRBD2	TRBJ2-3	CASSSGLATDTQYF	TGCGCCAGCAGCTCGGGACTAGCCACAGATACGCAGTATTTT
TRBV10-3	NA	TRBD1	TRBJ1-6	CAISPGQGRNSPLHF	TGTGCCATCAGTCCGGGACAGGGAAGAAATTCACCCCTCCACTTT
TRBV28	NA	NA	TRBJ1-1	CASSLGGGVAFF	TGTGCCAGCAGTTTGGGGGGTGGGGTAGCTTTCTTT
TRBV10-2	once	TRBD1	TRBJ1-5	CASRSGQVGGNQPQHF	TGCGCCAGCAGATCGGGACAGGTAGGGGGCAATCAGCCCCAGCATTTT
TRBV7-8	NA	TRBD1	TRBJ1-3	CASSRLTGLPISGNTIYF	TGTGCCAGCAGCCGATTGACAGGGCTGCCCATCTCTGGAAACACCATATATTTT
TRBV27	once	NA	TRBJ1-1	CASSYTTEPNTEAFF	TGTGCCAGCAGTTACACGACAGAACCGAACACTGAAGCTTTCTTT
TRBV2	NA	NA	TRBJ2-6	CAMPRAGGLSGANVLTF	TGTGCCATGCCGAGGGCAGGGGGACTTTCTGGGGCCAACGTCCTGACTTTC
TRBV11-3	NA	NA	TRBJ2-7	CASSPWPRSSYEQYF	TGTGCCAGCAGCCCTTGGCCGAGGAGCTCCTACGAGCAGTACTTC
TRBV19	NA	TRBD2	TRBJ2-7	CASSMGLAGYEQYF	TGTGCCAGTAGTATGGGACTAGCGGGGTACGAGCAGTACTTC
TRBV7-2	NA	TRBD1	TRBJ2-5	CASSPRGLSETQYF	TGTGCCAGCAGCCCGAGGGGGCTGTCGGAGACCCAGTACTTC
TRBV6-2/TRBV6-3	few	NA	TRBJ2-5	CASSLTITGTRTAETQYF	TGTGCCAGCAGTCTCACAATTACCGGGACTCGAACCGCCGAGACCCAGTACTTC
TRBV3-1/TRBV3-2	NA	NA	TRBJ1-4	CASSPLLDEKLFF	TGTGCCAGCAGTCCCCTTCTCGATGAAAAACTGTTTTTT
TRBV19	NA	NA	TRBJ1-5	CASSVYGSQNSPQHF	TGTGCCAGTTCGGTGTACGGGTCACAAAACTCGCCCCAGCATTTT
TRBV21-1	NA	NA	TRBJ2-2	CASSKEIRGRWAGELFF	TGTGCCAGCAGCAAAGAGATCCGAGGGAGGTGGGCCGGGGAGCTGTTTTTT
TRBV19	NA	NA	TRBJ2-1	CASSIGRGGAYNEQFF	TGTGCCAGTAGTATAGGAAGGGGGGGTGCCTACAATGAGCAGTTCTTC
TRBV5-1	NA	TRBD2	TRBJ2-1	CASSLGHGTSANNEQFF	TGCGCCAGCAGCTTGGGTCACGGGACTAGCGCAAACAATGAGCAGTTCTTC
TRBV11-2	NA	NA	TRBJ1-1	CASSLGQNTEAFF	TGTGCCAGCAGCTTGGGACAAAACACTGAAGCTTTCTTT
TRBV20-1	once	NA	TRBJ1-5	CSASQGLSNQPQHF	TGCAGTGCTAGTCAGGGGCTGAGCAATCAGCCCCAGCATTTT
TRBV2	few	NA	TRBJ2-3	CASSWGGGADTQYF	TGTGCCAGCAGTTGGGGGGGCGGGGCAGATACGCAGTATTTT
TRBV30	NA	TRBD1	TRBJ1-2	CAWSGGGQGFLSYGYTF	TGTGCCTGGAGTGGAGGAGGACAGGGTTTTCTTAGCTATGGCTACACCTTC
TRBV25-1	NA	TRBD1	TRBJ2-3	CASSETLPRDRVDTQYF	TGTGCCAGCAGTGAAACCCTTCCCCGGGACAGGGTAGATACGCAGTATTTT
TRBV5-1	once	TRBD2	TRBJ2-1	CASSRTGGPDEQFF	TGCGCCAGCAGTAGAACGGGGGGGCCGGATGAGCAGTTCTTC
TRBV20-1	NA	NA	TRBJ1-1	CSATSGDQAFF	TGCAGCGCCACCTCGGGGGATCAAGCTTTCTTT
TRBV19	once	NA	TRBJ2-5	CASSIGTASQETQYF	TGTGCCAGTAGTATAGGGACAGCTTCTCAAGAGACCCAGTACTTC
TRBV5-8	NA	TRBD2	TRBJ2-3	CASSLGTSGGRTDTQYF	TGTGCCAGCAGCTTGGGGACTAGCGGGGGGCGCACAGATACGCAGTATTTT
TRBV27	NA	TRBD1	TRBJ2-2	CASSLRGQGNTGELFF	TGTGCCAGCAGTCTCCGGGGACAGGGGAACACCGGGGAGCTGTTTTTT
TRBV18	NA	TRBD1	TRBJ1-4	CASSPGQGREKLFF	TGTGCCAGCTCACCCGGACAGGGTCGCGAAAAACTGTTTTTT
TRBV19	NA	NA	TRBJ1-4	CASSNRPQGHEKLFF	TGTGCCAGTAGTAACAGACCTCAGGGCCATGAAAAACTGTTTTTT
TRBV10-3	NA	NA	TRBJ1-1	CAIRQGNTEAFF	TGTGCCATCAGACAGGGGAACACTGAAGCTTTCTTT
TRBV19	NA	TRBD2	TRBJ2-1	CASRSGGAFTGETYNEQFF	TGTGCCAGTAGAAGCGGGGGGGCCTTTACAGGGGAAACCTACAATGAGCAGTTCTTC
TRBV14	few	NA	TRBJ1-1	CASSHTHRAGTEAFF	TGTGCCAGCAGCCACACACACCGGGCGGGGACTGAAGCTTTCTTT
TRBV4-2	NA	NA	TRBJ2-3	CASSQPRGAQYF	TGTGCCAGCAGCCAACCTAGAGGCGCGCAGTATTTT
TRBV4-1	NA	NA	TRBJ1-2	CASSQEHRTASYGYTF	TGCGCCAGCAGCCAAGAACATAGGACAGCTTCGTATGGCTACACCTTC
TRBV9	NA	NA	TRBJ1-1	CASSVGGSGVNTEAFF	TGTGCCAGCAGCGTAGGAGGGTCTGGGGTGAACACTGAAGCTTTCTTT